This T cell receptor beta chain was obtained from a study of T-cell reconstitution after alpha-beta-depleted transplantation in children (dated by TCRdb to about 2016). In terms of the full investigation: The study quantitatively tracked T-cell immune reconstitution after TCRalphabeta/CD19-depleted allogeneic hematopoietic cell transplantation in children using TCR repertoire profiling.

This clonotype came up many times. Its recognized antigen is unknown. Base qualities are not recorded, but no much larger clone differs from it by a single base. V loses 5 bases of germline sequence and J loses 5 bases, and the interval between the two ends is 14 bases. From a lookup of the germline V gene, CDR1 and CDR2 are SGHRS and YFSETQ. There are 13 amino acids in the CDR3, from cysteine to phenylalanine inclusive. The retained sequence is limited to the CDR3, 39 bases, with the frame set at the first base. Library creation used PCR. Sequencing relied on an Illumina HiSeq 2500. Molecular barcoding was employed in the preparation of TCR libraries, with unique molecular identifiers being used to normalize TCRbeta repertoire quantification. TCRdb redid the processing of the public reads, applying fastp at Q25 and MiXCR, and retained in-frame beta chains. Entries are consolidated by CDR3 protein sequence, retaining the most common genes and DNA. The sample table holds almost 500,000 distinct CDR3 sequences, of which around 13% were seen once. About 6% of the sample goes to the ten largest clones.

Specimen: PBMCs from the stem cell graft donor, collected from the stem cell graft. Recombination joined TRBV5-1 with TRBJ2-7; the D call is tentative, TRBD1 or TRBD2, as each matches 5 bases. This TCR was recovered from a human donor who donated a stem cell graft to a child with combined immunodeficiency. The DNA sequence is as follows: TGCGCCAGCAGACTTGGGACGGTCAACGAGCAGTACTTC. Its coded protein is CASRLGTVNEQYF.